The sequence of this TCR beta chain was determined in a study of Graves' ophthalmopathy and Graves' hyperthyroidism. Across the whole study: Peripheral blood was collected at initial diagnosis, before any treatment. Study findings and constraints: A 13-signature model separated ophthalmopathy from stable hyperthyroidism, just under 90% sensitivity, approximately 84% specificity. The majority of expanded thyroid clonotypes above 0.001 frequency also occurred in blood.

With a duration under 3 months, ophthalmopathy in the donors showed moderate-to-severe activity, CAS ≥3 and NOSPECS ≥4. This clonotype was detected many times. Its antigen is unknown. TCR beta CDR3 amplification used RNA transcripts. First-round RT-PCR relied on HTBI primers, and a second-round multiplex PCR came next. Via MiXCR, TCRdb re-called the multiplex PCR reads, giving one row per CDR3 protein. The data show roughly 480,000 distinct CDR3 sequences, with 14% seen just once and around 9.8% held by the top ten. Source material: blood. The sequence was obtained from a woman under 40 with Graves' ophthalmopathy.

As DNA, the CDR3 is TGTGCTAGTGGCACCGAGGCCGGGTACGAGCAGTACTTC. It yields the protein CASGTEAGYEQYF. The chain joins TRBV12-5 to TRBJ2-7, with D unresolved. Germline CDR1 LGHNT, CDR2 FRNRAP. Deletions cut 6 bases from V and 4 bases from J, with 13 bases between. CDR3 length: 13 residues. Complete variable domain (other parts from reference TRBV12-5 and TRBJ2-7): DARVTQTPRHKVTEMGQEVTMRCQPILGHNTVFWYRQTMMQGLELLAYFRNRAPLDDSGMPKDRFSAEMPDATLATLKIQPSEPRDSAVYFCASGTEAGYEQYFGPGTRLTVT.